These 6 T cell receptor beta chains were sequenced from one sample in a study of patients and donors after allogeneic stem cell transplantation (TCRdb year 2020). The library was made by RT-PCR. Sequencing instrument: NextSeq 550. In TCRdb, the public reads were trimmed at Q25 with fastp and aligned with MiXCR, with productive beta chains retained. Every distinct CDR3 protein forms one entry, paired with its most common genes and DNA. The sample records approximately 170,000 distinct CDR3 sequences, about 24% of which are singletons. 25% to 30% of the sample belongs to the ten largest clones. Sequencing was performed on blood, either unsorted or a sorted T cell fraction (not recorded which). The receptor set was obtained from a human donor who was either an allogeneic HSCT recipient or a stem cell or donor lymphocyte infusion donor (not recorded which). It is not recorded whose cells these are; they may come from a transplant donor.

The genes are TRBV20-1 and TRBJ2-1; 7 nucleotides match TRBD2. The CDR3 totals 15 residues. CDR1 DFQATT and CDR2 SNEGSKA come from the germline V gene (reference sequence). Trimming removed 0 bases from V and 4 bases from J; junction bases left unmatched: 6. The CDR3 loop is CSAREPSGTYNEQFF. The CDR3 coding sequence is TGCAGTGCTAGAGAGCCTAGCGGCACTTACAATGAGCAGTTCTTC.

This sequence joins TRBV6-1 and TRBJ1-5; D remains unclear. V shed 1 base and J shed 3 bases, with 7 bases lying between them. Looked up from germline, CDR1 is MNHNS and CDR2 is SASEGT. The CDR3 sequence is 14 residues long. For the CDR3, the DNA is TGTGCCAGCAGTGAAGATGGATACAATCAGCCCCAGCATTTT. Translating it yields CASSEDGYNQPQHF.

This clonotype was counted at least ten times. The V and J genes are TRBV6-2 or TRBV6-3 and TRBJ1-5; maybe TRBD1 (5 bases). This CDR3 region has 17 residues. Per the germline V gene, CDR1 is MNHEY and CDR2 is SVGEGT. V was cut by 2 bases and J by 1 base, with 15 bases left in between. CDR3 sequence: CASSYLAGMGSNQPQHF. DNA for the CDR3: TGTGCCAGCAGTTACCTGGCAGGGATGGGAAGCAATCAGCCCCAGCATTTT.

V is TRBV10-3 and J is TRBJ2-3; 7 nucleotides align to TRBD2. This CDR3 is built from 13 residues. After removal of 8 bases from V and 1 base from J, the junction contained 3 bases not matched to a gene. The V gene's germline CDR1 is ENHRY and CDR2 SYGVKD. CDR3 residues: CAISLAGTDTQYF. The CDR3 region has the DNA TGTGCCATCTCTCTAGCGGGCACAGATACGCAGTATTTT.

J is TRBJ1-2 and V is TRBV12-3 or TRBV12-4, with 9 bases aligning to TRBD1. J was trimmed by 6 bases and V by 2 bases; bases with no gene match: 4. The CDR3 length is 14 residues. Here the CDR3 reads CASSLWDRAHGYTF. The CDR3 DNA reads TGTGCCAGCAGTTTATGGGACAGGGCTCATGGCTACACCTTC.

The gene calls are TRBV27 and TRBJ1-2, with a weak D call TRBD1 (5 bases). The CDR3 extends over 13 amino acids. V lost 8 bases and J 8 bases, leaving 18 bases between the germline ends. Per the germline V gene, CDR1 is MNHEY and CDR2 is SMNVEV (reference sequence). The CDR3 sequence is CASSRGTASGYTF. The CDR3 nucleotides are TGTGCCAGCTCACGCGGGACCGCGTCAGGCTACACCTTC.